The 3 T cell receptor beta chains in this list originate from one sample, sequenced in a study of early T cells in non-severe SARS-CoV-2 infection. TCRdb used MiXCR to reprocess the 5' RACE reads, holding one entry per CDR3 protein. The profile covers fewer than 45,000 distinct CDR3 sequences, with approximately 8.9% appearing a single time and roughly 12% taken by the ten largest. Sample: whole blood. These receptors were obtained from an adult who was a healthcare worker with PCR-confirmed SARS-CoV-2 infection or an uninfected control (not recorded which).

This clonotype was counted ten times or more. V usage is TRBV6-6 and J usage is TRBJ1-1; D not certain. The CDR3 covers 12 residues. Trimming removed 7 bases from V and 5 bases from J, with 11 bases in between. Germline assignment: CDR1 MNHNY and CDR2 SVGAGI (reference sequence). CDR3 DNA sequence: TGTGCCAGCACCCCCCTAGGTACTGAAGCTTTCTTT. This encodes CASTPLGTEAFF.

This clonotype has at least ten counts. This chain links TRBV20-1 with TRBJ1-1; TRBD1 is a possible D gene (5 bases). The germline CDR1 and CDR2 sequences are DFQATT and SNEGSKA (reference sequence). CDR3 size: 15 residues. CDR3 in amino acids: CRATPLGERSTEAFF. CDR3 DNA sequence: TGCAGAGCCACGCCCCTAGGGGAAAGGAGCACTGAAGCTTTCTTT.

This clonotype came up a few times. The chain employs TRBV7-9 and TRBJ1-6; 9 bases map to TRBD1. J lost 7 bases, V lost 5 bases, and 12 bases had no gene match. Germline values: CDR1 SEHNR, CDR2 FQNEAQ (reference sequence). The CDR3 is made up of 17 amino acids. This CDR3 reads CASSLPSGQGSNSPLHF. The DNA of the CDR3 is TGTGCCAGCAGCCTCCCCTCGGGACAGGGCAGCAATTCACCCCTCCACTTT.